These 21 T cell receptor beta chains were sequenced from one sample in a study of human T cells and chemical hapten exposure. Time point: patch test 2, 6 weeks after DPC sensitization. The treatment is: therapeutic diphenylcyclopropenone sensitization with weekly scalp DPC. TCRdb redid the calling of the RACE reads with MiXCR, one entry per CDR3 protein. In the table there are 85,000 or so distinct CDR3 sequences, roughly 10% of which are singletons. This specimen consisted of whole blood, obtained in connection with sensitization to the hapten diphenylcyclopropenone (DPC). The receptors were sampled from a young man with alopecia areata. Some clones in this sample may be carry-over from other donors' samples.

V is TRBV6-1 and J is TRBJ2-4; D uncertain. This CDR3 spans 13 amino acids. Deletions cut 8 bases from V and 8 bases from J, with 16 bases between. In germline, CDR1 is MNHNS, CDR2 SASEGT. The CDR3, as DNA: TGTGCCAGCCTCAACAGAGACCTAGACATTCAGTACTTC. Its protein product is CASLNRDLDIQYF.

This clonotype has just a few counts. The gene calls are TRBV10-3 and TRBJ1-4, with TRBD1 matching 7 bases. The CDR3 runs to 11 residues. CDR1 and CDR2 from the germline V gene are ENHRY and SYGVKD. Losses at the gene ends were 4 bases for V and 15 bases for J; bases not matched to a gene: 5. The CDR3 sequence: CAISVGTEMFF. CDR3 coding DNA: TGTGCCATCAGTGTCGGGACAGAAATGTTTTTT.

At least ten counts were recorded for this clonotype. This chain connects TRBV5-6 to TRBJ2-1; 7 nucleotides align to TRBD2. Trimming at V came to 0 bases and at J to 5 bases, leaving 8 bases not matched to a gene. This CDR3 comprises 16 residues. Germline V gives CDR1 SGHDT, CDR2 YYEEEE. Here the CDR3 reads CASSLASAGLNNEQFF. In nucleotides, the CDR3 is TGTGCCAGCAGCTTGGCGTCAGCGGGGCTGAACAATGAGCAGTTCTTC.

The chain joins TRBV28 to TRBJ2-4; D is ambiguous. Trimming cost V 6 bases and J 3 bases, with 15 bases left between them. This CDR3 spans 15 amino acids. Germline V gene sequence: CDR1 MDHEN, CDR2 SYDVKM. As DNA, the CDR3 is TGTGCCAGCAGCGACACGCCTGTATTCAAAAACATTCAGTACTTC. Its protein is CASSDTPVFKNIQYF.

This clonotype was found a few times. The chain links TRBV5-6 to TRBJ1-1; TRBD1 is a possible D gene (6 bases). CDR3 size: 15 residues. The germline CDR1 and CDR2 sequences are SGHDT and YYEEEE. V was pared by 3 bases and J by 3 bases, with 15 bases between. The CDR3: CASSSGTSGYTEAFF. The CDR3 DNA reads TGTGCCAGCAGCTCCGGGACATCCGGCTACACTGAAGCTTTCTTT.

This clonotype has just a few counts. The chain combines TRBV28 with TRBJ2-3; D may be TRBD1 or TRBD2 (6 bases each). CDR3 length equals 12 residues. V was clipped by 11 bases and J by 2 bases, with 11 bases between them. The germline gives CDR1 MDHEN, CDR2 SYDVKM. CDR3 region: CAGGTLTDTQYF. CDR3 nucleotides: TGTGCCGGCGGGACACTCACAGATACGCAGTATTTT. The complete variable domain, with remaining parts taken from reference TRBV28 and TRBJ2-3, reads DVKVTQSSRYLVKRTGEKVFLECVQDMDHENMFWYRQDPGLGLRLIYFSYDVKMKEKGDIPEGYSVSREKKERFSLILESASTNQTSMYLCAGGTLTDTQYFGPGTRLTVL.

This clonotype was counted many times. The chain recombines TRBV5-4 with TRBJ1-1; D is unresolved. The CDR3 is 12 amino acids. Germline values: CDR1 SGHNT, CDR2 YYREEE (reference sequence). Trimming removed 4 bases at V and 7 bases at J, with 11 bases between. As DNA, the CDR3 is TGTGCCAGCAGCGCGGAAGGGAATGAAGCTTTCTTT. Protein: CASSAEGNEAFF.

The chain has TRBV27 and TRBJ1-1; no clear D. Germline assignment: CDR1 MNHEY and CDR2 SMNVEV (reference sequence). This CDR3 is built from 13 residues. Trimming took 2 bases from V and 1 from J, leaving 5 bases between them. The CDR3 loop is CASSLIENTEAFF. For the CDR3, the DNA is TGTGCCAGCAGTTTAATCGAGAACACTGAAGCTTTCTTT.

This rearrangement joins TRBV10-2 to TRBJ2-3; D uncertain. V lost 8 bases to trimming and J lost 4 bases, with 10 bases between them. Per germline, CDR1 WSHSY and CDR2 SAAADI. The CDR3 spans 12 residues. This chain's CDR3 is CASEADSDTQYF. CDR3 bases: TGCGCCAGCGAGGCAGATTCAGATACGCAGTATTTT.

This sequence joins TRBV7-3 and TRBJ1-5, with TRBD1 matching 8 bases. Germline-derived CDR1 and CDR2 are SGHTA and FQGTGA. V trimming: 4 bases; J trimming: 3 bases; junction bases outside the gene matches: 5. CDR3 length: 15 residues. The CDR3 DNA reads as TGTGCCAGCAGCTCGGGACAGGCTATCAATCAGCCCCAGCATTTT. This sequence encodes CASSSGQAINQPQHF.

Ten or more counts support this clonotype. The rearrangement uses TRBV7-6 and TRBJ2-5; a possible D gene is TRBD2 (5 bases). Germline V gene lookup returns CDR1 SGHVS and CDR2 FNYEAQ. This CDR3 contains 14 residues. The ends were cut back, 2 bases at V and 0 bases at J, with 7 bases in the middle. CDR3 sequence (DNA): TGTGCCAGCAGCTTACTAGCCTACCAAGAGACCCAGTACTTC. It translates to CASSLLAYQETQYF.

The chain links TRBV7-2 to TRBJ1-6; no firm D call. V lost 1 base to trimming and J lost 7 bases, with 11 bases between them. The CDR3 runs to 15 residues. Germline V CDR1 and CDR2: SGHTA, FQGNSA. For the CDR3, the DNA is TGTGCCAGCAGCTTAGGACGATTGGGGAATTCACCCCTCCACTTT. Protein product: CASSLGRLGNSPLHF.

The chain couples TRBV7-6 to TRBJ1-5; D is unresolved. Trimming removed 1 base from V and 1 base from J, with 8 bases in between. The CDR3 loop spans 15 amino acids. CDR1 and CDR2 from the germline V gene are SGHVS and FNYEAQ. CDR3 residues: CASSLDGRSNQPQHF. Here the CDR3 DNA reads TGTGCCAGCAGCTTAGACGGTAGGAGCAATCAGCCCCAGCATTTT.

This clonotype appeared many times. The chain employs TRBV29-1 and TRBJ2-5; D might be TRBD1 (5 bases). Germline CDR1 and CDR2: SQVTM and ANQGSEA. V gave up 4 bases and J gave up 1 base, with 7 bases separating them. CDR3 size: 12 residues. CDR3 DNA: TGCAGCGTTGCGACAGTCCAAGAGACCCAGTACTTC. Its protein is CSVATVQETQYF. Variable domain in full (rest from reference TRBV29-1 and TRBJ2-5): SAVISQKPSRDICQRGTSLTIQCQVDSQVTMMFWYRQQPGQSLTLIATANQGSEATYESGFVIDKFPISRPNLTFSTLTVSNMSPEDSSIYLCSVATVQETQYFGPGTRLLVL.

The chain uses TRBV5-1 and TRBJ1-1; 7 positions agree with TRBD1. This CDR3 has 12 residues. Trimming at V came to 5 bases and at J to 7 bases, leaving 5 bases not matched to a gene. Germline loops: CDR1 SGHRS, CDR2 YFSETQ. The CDR3 DNA sequence: TGCGCCAGCAGGGAGGACAGGTTTGAAGCTTTCTTT. It yields the protein CASREDRFEAFF.

This clonotype occurred a few times. The V gene is TRBV6-2 or TRBV6-3, the J gene TRBJ2-4; TRBD1 agrees at 10 bases. V lost 0 bases, J lost 1 base, and 6 bases stayed unmatched. The CDR3 has 18 amino acids. Germline V CDR1 and CDR2: MNHEY, SVGEGT. The chain's CDR3 is CASSYSKTGGLAKNIQYF. CDR3 DNA sequence: TGTGCCAGCAGTTACTCGAAGACAGGGGGCTTGGCCAAAAACATTCAGTACTTC.

The rearrangement links TRBV3-1 to TRBJ1-1; D may be TRBD1 (5 bases). The V end lost 2 bases, the J end lost 4 bases, and 11 bases lay between the germline ends. The CDR3 is 14 residues long. Germline CDR1 LGHDT, CDR2 YNNKEL (reference sequence). The DNA of the CDR3 is TGTGCCAGCAGCCAACGGGGGGGATCCACTGAAGCTTTCTTT. Its translation is CASSQRGGSTEAFF.

J is TRBJ2-5 and V is TRBV27, with TRBD1 as a possible D gene (6 bases). V was clipped by 3 bases and J by 4 bases, with 12 bases between them. Germline-derived CDR1 and CDR2 are MNHEY and SMNVEV (reference sequence). This CDR3 contains 14 residues. This chain's CDR3 is CASSFSRGRETQYF. CDR3 in DNA: TGTGCCAGCAGTTTTTCCAGGGGACGAGAGACCCAGTACTTC.

This rearrangement joins TRBV12-3 or TRBV12-4 to TRBJ2-5; tentative D call: TRBD2 (6 bases). The CDR3 runs 13 residues. V was pared by 6 bases and J by 5 bases, with 13 bases between. CDR3 DNA sequence: TGTGCCAGCAGCCCCGGGACTGCGGAGACCCAGTACTTC. Its translation is CASSPGTAETQYF.

This clonotype was counted ten times or more. The chain has TRBV6-5 and TRBJ2-7, with D perhaps being TRBD1 or TRBD2 (6 bases each). Trimming shortened V by 0 bases and J by 1 base, and 13 bases separated the two germline ends. The CDR3 sequence is 16 residues long. CDR1 and CDR2 from the germline V gene are MNHEY and SVGAGI. CDR3 bases: TGTGCCAGCAGTTACTCCTTTAGGGGGGCGTCCTACGAGCAGTACTTC. Amino acid sequence: CASSYSFRGASYEQYF.

This clonotype was seen ten or more times. The CDR3 sequence is CASSLRVTGGWETQYF. CDR3 nucleotides: TGTGCCAGCAGTTTACGGGTGACAGGGGGCTGGGAGACCCAGTACTTC. The J gene is TRBJ2-5, the V gene TRBV27; 10 positions agree with TRBD1. CDR3 length equals 16 residues. Germline CDR1 is MNHEY and CDR2 is SMNVEV (reference sequence). Trimming at V came to 2 bases and at J to 5 bases, leaving 8 bases not matched to a gene.